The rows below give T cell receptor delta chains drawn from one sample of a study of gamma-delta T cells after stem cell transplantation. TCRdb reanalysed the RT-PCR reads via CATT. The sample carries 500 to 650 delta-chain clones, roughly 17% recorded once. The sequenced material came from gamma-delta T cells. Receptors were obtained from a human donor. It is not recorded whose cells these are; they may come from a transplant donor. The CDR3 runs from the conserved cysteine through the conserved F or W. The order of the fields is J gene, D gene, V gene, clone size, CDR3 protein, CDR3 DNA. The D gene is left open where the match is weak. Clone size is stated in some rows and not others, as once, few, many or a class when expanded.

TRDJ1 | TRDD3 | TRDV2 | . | CACDPIGGGDNLRHTDKLIF | TGTGCCTGTGACCCTATTGGCGGTGGGGATAACCTAAGGCACACCGATAAACTCATCTTT
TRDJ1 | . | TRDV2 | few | CACEALFQRDTRIQTDKLIF | TGTGCCTGTGAGGCCCTCTTCCAGCGCGATACCCGGATACAGACCGATAAACTCATCTTT
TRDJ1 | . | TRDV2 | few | CACDPMGGPYTDKLIF | TGTGCCTGTGACCCTATGGGGGGTCCGTACACCGATAAACTCATCTTT
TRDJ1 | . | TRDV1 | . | CALGDSTNKLIF | TGTGCTCTTGGAGACTCTACGAATAAACTCATCTTT
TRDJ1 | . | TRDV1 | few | CALGGHLSGLIF | TGTGCTCTTGGGGGCCACCTGAGCGGACTCATCTTT
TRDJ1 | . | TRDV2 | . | CACDTVGEEDKLIF | TGTGCCTGTGACACCGTCGGTGAAGAGGATAAACTCATCTTT
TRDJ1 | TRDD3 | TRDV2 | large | CACDTVSGYAPDKLIF | TGTGCCTGTGACACCGTTAGTGGATACGCACCCGATAAACTCATCTTT
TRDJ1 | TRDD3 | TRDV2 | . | CACDRLGDNTDKLIF | TGTGCCTGTGACCGACTGGGGGATAACACCGATAAACTCATCTTT
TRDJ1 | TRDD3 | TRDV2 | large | CACDPLTGDLSYTDKLIF | TGTGCCTGTGACCCCCTAACTGGGGACCTCTCGTACACCGATAAACTCATCTTT
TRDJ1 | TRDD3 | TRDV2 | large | CACDPVLGDTESTDKLIF | TGTGCCTGTGATCCCGTACTGGGGGATACGGAGTCCACCGATAAACTCATCTTT
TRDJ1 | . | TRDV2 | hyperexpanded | CACDTVGQADKLIF | TGTGCCTGTGACACCGTGGGCCAAGCCGATAAACTCATCTTT
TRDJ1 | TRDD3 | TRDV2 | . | CACGPALGDTRQKYTDKLIF | TGTGCCTGTGGCCCAGCACTGGGGGATACGCGGCAAAAGTACACCGATAAACTCATCTTT
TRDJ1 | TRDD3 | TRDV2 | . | CACDRGGDNTDKLIF | TGTGCCTGTGACAGAGGAGGGGATAACACCGATAAACTCATCTTT
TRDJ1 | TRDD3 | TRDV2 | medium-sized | CACDTVRSTGGGPTDKLIF | TGTGCCTGTGACACAGTAAGGTCTACTGGGGGAGGCCCAACCGATAAACTCATCTTT
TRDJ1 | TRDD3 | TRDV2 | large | CACDTVRGIRDMSTDKLIF | TGTGCCTGTGACACCGTCCGGGGGATACGCGATATGTCCACCGATAAACTCATCTTT
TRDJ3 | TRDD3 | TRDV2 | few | CACDTLTGGSSSWDTRQMFF | TGTGCCTGTGACACGCTTACTGGGGGATCGAGCTCCTGGGACACCCGACAGATGTTTTTC